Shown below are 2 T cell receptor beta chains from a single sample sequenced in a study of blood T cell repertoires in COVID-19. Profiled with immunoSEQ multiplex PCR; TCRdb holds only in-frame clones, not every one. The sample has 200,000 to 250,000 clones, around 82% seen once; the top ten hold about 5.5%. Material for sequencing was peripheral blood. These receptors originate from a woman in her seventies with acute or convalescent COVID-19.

CDR3 nucleotide sequence: TGCGCCAGCAGCCCCCCAGTGGCGGATTCCTACGAGCAGTACTTC. Protein product: CASSPPVADSYEQYF. The rearrangement uses TRBV5-1 and TRBJ2-7; D unresolved. The V gene lost 4 bases and the J gene lost 1 base, with 15 bases spanning the gap. CDR1 and CDR2 from the germline V gene are SGHRS and YFSETQ. CDR3 length equals 15 residues.

CDR3 amino acids: CASSRGGEVTQYF. The CDR3 nucleotides are TGCGCCAGCAGCCGGGGGGGAGAGGTCACGCAGTATTTT. This sequence joins TRBV5-1 and TRBJ2-3; 8 positions match TRBD2. This CDR3 has 13 residues. V trimming: 4 bases; J trimming: 9 bases; junction bases outside the gene matches: 7. Germline assignment: CDR1 SGHRS and CDR2 YFSETQ.